This section outlines one T cell receptor (beta chain) sequence together with its context. TCRdb used MiXCR to reprocess the 5' RACE reads, holding one entry per CDR3 protein. Of 400,000 to 450,000 distinct CDR3 sequences listed, more than 15% are singletons. The entry originates in a study of T-cell memory formation after mild COVID-19. The CDR3 runs to 13 residues. Trimming cost V 0 bases and J 7 bases, with 6 bases left between them. The germline V gene has CDR1 MNHEY and CDR2 SVGEGT. The chain combines TRBV6-2 or TRBV6-3 with TRBJ1-4; D uncertain. The clonotype comes from a man aged 18 to 29 who had mild COVID-19 (a few samples of this study predate the infection). Cell type and time point are not known. Sequencing input: PBMCs or a T cell subset sorted from them (not recorded which). Written as DNA, the CDR3 is TGTGCCAGCAGTTACTCGATGGTTGAAAAACTGTTTTTT. It specifies CASSYSMVEKLFF.